The next 27 T cell receptor beta chains were all read from a single sample in a study of CXCR3-negative and CXCR3-positive naive CD8 T cells. Their recognized antigens are unknown. Study-wide results and limits: Researchers report that CXCR3-positive naive cells carry more hydrophobic TRB CDR3s than CXCR3-negative naive cells.

UMI-tagged TRB cDNA libraries were built via 5' RACE. With the 5' RACE reads reprocessed, TCRdb shows one record per CDR3 protein and no DNA. The sample holds tens of thousands of distinct CDR3 sequences. Input material: naive CXCR3+ CD8+ T cells from blood. Described subset: CD45RO-CCR7+CD27+CD95- naive CD8+ T cells expressing CXCR3 (TNR3+). The source is a human donor in good health. Some clones in this sample may be carry-over from other donors' samples.

The rearrangement uses TRBV12-3 or TRBV12-4 and TRBJ2-1; the D call from TCRdb, TRBD1, cannot be confirmed without DNA. The CDR3 extends over 14 amino acids. The CDR3 reads CASSDGTRQIEQFF.

The V gene is TRBV5-4, the J gene TRBJ2-2; there is no DNA to check the TCRdb D call of TRBD2. CDR1 is SGHNT, CDR2 YYREEE, per germline (reference sequence). CDR3 size: 15 residues. CDR3 protein: CASRNSEGYTGELFF. The whole variable domain, filled in from reference TRBV5-4 and TRBJ2-2, reads ETGVTQSPTHLIKTRGQQVTLRCSSQSGHNTVSWYQQALGQGPQFIFQYYREEENGRGNFPPRFSGLQFPNYSSELNVNALELDDSALYLCASRNSEGYTGELFFGEGSRLTVL.

J is TRBJ2-4 and V is TRBV5-1. The CDR3 loop spans 14 amino acids. CDR1 SGHRS and CDR2 YFSETQ come from the germline V gene. The CDR3 loop reads CASSNQTLENIQYF.

The V call is TRBV20-1, the J call TRBJ2-7; lacking DNA, the TRBD1 call made by TCRdb goes unchecked. This CDR3 is built from 14 residues. CDR1 and CDR2 (germline): DFQATT, SNEGSKA (reference sequence). CDR3 sequence: CSAPGTDNSYEQYF.

The V gene is TRBV6-5, the J gene TRBJ2-7. Looked up from germline, CDR1 is MNHEY and CDR2 is SVGAGI. The length of the CDR3 is 13 residues. Here the CDR3 reads CASSYSASYEQYF.

V gene TRBV6-2 or TRBV6-3 combines with J gene TRBJ1-2; TCRdb designates TRBD1, a call that cannot be tested without DNA. The CDR3 consists of 15 residues. CDR1 and CDR2 (germline): MNHEY, SVGEGT. The CDR3 is CASSPEGQPLYGYTF.

The chain joins TRBV20-1 to TRBJ2-7; TCRdb reports TRBD1, a call that lacks DNA to check it against. The germline gives CDR1 DFQATT, CDR2 SNEGSKA (reference sequence). The CDR3 covers 14 residues. The CDR3: CSATPRDRSYEQYF.

The chain is built from TRBV7-2 and TRBJ1-3; TCRdb outputs TRBD1, but without DNA this stays unchecked. Germline CDR1 reads SGHTA; CDR2 reads FQGNSA. The CDR3 is 16 residues long. The CDR3 loop is CASSSRDGYSGNTIYF.

The chain has TRBV14 and TRBJ2-5; TCRdb gives TRBD1 as the D gene, but with no DNA this cannot be confirmed. The CDR3 is 16 amino acids. Germline V gene sequence: CDR1 SGHDN, CDR2 FVKESK. CDR3 sequence: CASLVIVGQYQETQYF.

The V call is TRBV5-1, the J call TRBJ2-1; TCRdb's D call, TRBD2, is unchecked because there is no DNA. CDR3 length: 16 amino acids. CDR1 SGHRS and CDR2 YFSETQ come from the germline V gene. CDR3 in amino acids: CASSWGLAGLVDEQFF.

CDR3 sequence reads: CASSSPSGSYGYTF. J is TRBJ1-2 and V is TRBV27. The CDR3 has 14 residues. Germline values: CDR1 MNHEY, CDR2 SMNVEV (reference sequence).

The genes are TRBV21-1 and TRBJ1-5; without DNA, the TCRdb call of TRBD1 cannot be checked. TRBV21-1 is marked as a pseudogene. CDR3 length: 17 residues. CDR3 sequence: CASSRDRVDFGNQPQHF.

V is TRBV27 and J is TRBJ2-7; TCRdb reports TRBD2, a call that lacks DNA to check it against. CDR3 size: 15 residues. The germline CDR1 and CDR2 sequences are MNHEY and SMNVEV (reference sequence). CDR3 loop: CASSLTSGEIDEQYF.

The chain is built from TRBV28 and TRBJ2-1; TCRdb gives TRBD2 as the D gene, but with no DNA this cannot be confirmed. The CDR3 contains 15 residues. Germline CDR1 reads MDHEN; CDR2 reads SYDVKM. The CDR3: CASSWTSGVYNEQFF.

The chain links TRBV12-5 to TRBJ1-1. This CDR3 spans 14 amino acids. In germline, CDR1 is LGHNT, CDR2 FRNRAP. CDR3 protein: CASGLDRVNTEAFF. Filled out from reference TRBV12-5 and TRBJ1-1, the complete variable domain reads DARVTQTPRHKVTEMGQEVTMRCQPILGHNTVFWYRQTMMQGLELLAYFRNRAPLDDSGMPKDRFSAEMPDATLATLKIQPSEPRDSAVYFCASGLDRVNTEAFFGQGTRLTVV.

This chain joins TRBV10-1 and TRBJ2-7; TCRdb selects TRBD2, and the lack of DNA leaves this call unchecked. CDR1 and CDR2 (germline): WNHNN, SYGVQD (reference sequence). The length of the CDR3 is 11 residues. CDR3 amino acids: CASSEGLATYF.

This chain links TRBV7-9 with TRBJ1-3. Germline assignment: CDR1 SEHNR and CDR2 FQNEAQ (reference sequence). The CDR3 length is 14 residues. CDR3 loop: CASSSGSSGNTIYF.

J is TRBJ2-3 and V is TRBV27. Germline values: CDR1 MNHEY, CDR2 SMNVEV (reference sequence). The CDR3 totals 13 residues. This chain's CDR3 is CASSLYTGDTQYF.

This chain links TRBV7-9 with TRBJ1-1; the D gene TCRdb calls, TRBD1, cannot be checked with no DNA. This CDR3 region has 15 residues. Germline CDR1 is SEHNR and CDR2 is FQNEAQ (reference sequence). The CDR3 reads CASSQPDRGDTEAFF.

The chain combines TRBV29-1 with TRBJ2-5. Germline V gene lookup returns CDR1 SQVTM and CDR2 ANQGSEA. The CDR3 extends over 15 amino acids. CDR3 sequence reads: CSVDGVTSIQETQYF.

The genes are TRBV27 and TRBJ1-5. Germline CDR1 reads MNHEY; CDR2 reads SMNVEV (reference sequence). The length of the CDR3 is 14 residues. CDR3 protein: CASSLNGYNQPQHF.

The CDR3 loop is CASNPELGPNTGELFF. V gene TRBV7-2 combines with J gene TRBJ2-2. This CDR3 has 16 amino acids. Germline CDR1 and CDR2: SGHTA and FQGNSA.

The CDR3 spells CASRPTGTGASPLHF. The chain recombines TRBV27 with TRBJ1-6; TCRdb selects TRBD1, and the lack of DNA leaves this call unchecked. The CDR3 length is 15 residues. Germline CDR1 reads MNHEY; CDR2 reads SMNVEV (reference sequence).

The chain combines TRBV11-2 with TRBJ1-5. The CDR3 spans 14 residues. In germline, CDR1 is SGHAT, CDR2 FQNNGV. The CDR3 sequence is CASSHGVSNQPQHF.

This rearrangement joins TRBV20-1 to TRBJ1-1; TCRdb calls TRBD1, which cannot be checked without DNA. The CDR3 covers 15 residues. Germline V CDR1 and CDR2: DFQATT, SNEGSKA (reference sequence). The CDR3 loop is CSARDLQGVGTEAFF.

The chain joins TRBV7-9 to TRBJ2-1; no DNA is available, so the TRBD1 call from TCRdb remains unchecked. The germline V gene encodes CDR1 SEHNR and CDR2 FQNEAQ (reference sequence). The CDR3 sequence is 15 residues long. The CDR3 reads CASRYSGGAYNEQFF.

The chain recombines TRBV7-6 with TRBJ2-1; TCRdb reports TRBD2, a call that lacks DNA to check it against. CDR1 SGHVS and CDR2 FNYEAQ come from the germline V gene. The CDR3 extends over 17 amino acids. The CDR3 loop is CASSLGPAGVRHNEQFF.